A single sample is the source of the 8 T cell receptor beta chains below, sequenced in a study of blood T cell repertoires in COVID-19. Repertoires were generated with immunoSEQ multiplex PCR, while TCRdb's copy carries only in-frame clones and drops some. The sample has some 93,000 clones, approximately 84% seen once. Sequencing was performed on peripheral blood. All receptors come from a man in his 70s with acute or convalescent COVID-19.

The chain employs TRBV2 and TRBJ1-2; D is ambiguous. Germline values: CDR1 SNHLY, CDR2 FYNNEI. The CDR3 loop spans 17 amino acids. V dropped 6 bases and J dropped 3 bases, with 23 bases sitting between them. DNA for the CDR3: TGTGCCAGCAGCCCCAGCCGGGAGGGTTCAATGGACTATGGCTACACCTTC. As protein: CASSPSREGSMDYGYTF.

The rearrangement joins TRBV5-1 to TRBJ2-3; TRBD2 agrees at 7 bases. This CDR3 is built from 16 residues. J lost 6 bases, V lost 2 bases, and 12 bases had no gene match. Per germline, CDR1 SGHRS and CDR2 YFSETQ. The CDR3, as DNA: TGCGCCAGCAGCTTAGGAGCGGCGGGAGTCTCGGATACGCAGTATTTT. It yields the protein CASSLGAAGVSDTQYF. The full variable domain, its missing parts supplied by reference TRBV5-1 and TRBJ2-3, is KAGVTQTPRYLIKTRGQQVTLSCSPISGHRSVSWYQQTPGQGLQFLFEYFSETQRNKGNFPGRFSGRQFSNSRSEMNVSTLELGDSALYLCASSLGAAGVSDTQYFGPGTRLTVL.

V and J are TRBV12-3 or TRBV12-4 and TRBJ1-5; D is undetermined. The CDR3 length is 13 residues. V gave up 8 bases and J gave up 2 bases, with 10 bases separating them. CDR3: CASVATGNQPQHF. As DNA, the CDR3 is TGTGCCAGCGTTGCAACAGGCAATCAGCCCCAGCATTTT.

The chain is built from TRBV11-3 and TRBJ2-3, with TRBD1 as a possible D gene (6 bases). From germline, CDR1 is SGHNT and CDR2 YENEEA. The CDR3 is 14 residues long. With 5 bases removed from V and 1 base from J, the gap between germline ends came to 10 bases. CDR3 DNA sequence: TGTGCCAGCAGCCCATACAGGGGCACAGATACGCAGTATTTT. Translated: CASSPYRGTDTQYF. Variable domain in full (rest from reference TRBV11-3 and TRBJ2-3): EAGVVQSPRYKIIEKKQPVAFWCNPISGHNTLYWYLQNLGQGPELLIRYENEEAVDDSQLPKDRFSAERLKGVDSTLKIQPAELGDSAVYLCASSPYRGTDTQYFGPGTRLTVL.

This chain joins TRBV6-2 or TRBV6-3 and TRBJ2-1; 13 bases are shared with TRBD2. J gave up 3 bases and V 6 bases, and 8 bases lay outside the gene matches. Per the germline V gene, CDR1 is MNHEY and CDR2 is SVGEGT. The CDR3 length is 17 residues. The CDR3 DNA is TGTGCCAGCAGCCTCTCGAGGACTAGCGGGAGCTACAATGAGCAGTTCTTC. Amino acid sequence: CASSLSRTSGSYNEQFF.

The chain couples TRBV7-3 to TRBJ2-3, with 12 bases fitting TRBD2. The CDR3 consists of 16 residues. Germline V CDR1 and CDR2: SGHTA, FQGTGA. Trimming took 5 bases from V and 2 from J; bases not matched to a gene: 5. The CDR3 nucleotides read TGTGCCAGCAGCCAACTAGCGGGAGGAGACACAGATACGCAGTATTTT. Its protein product is CASSQLAGGDTDTQYF.

The chain joins TRBV7-3 to TRBJ2-1, with D possibly matching TRBD2 (6 bases). Trimming pared 5 bases from V and 7 bases from J, leaving 12 bases between. From germline, CDR1 is SGHTA and CDR2 FQGTGA. The length of the CDR3 is 13 residues. CDR3 in amino acids: CASSPLGGNEQFF. CDR3 bases: TGTGCCAGCAGCCCCCTCGGGGGAAATGAGCAGTTCTTC.

The chain joins TRBV6-5 to TRBJ2-7; no firm D call. The CDR3 contains 14 residues. Trimming took 2 bases from V and 5 from J, leaving 13 bases between them. Germline V gene data show CDR1 as MNHEY and CDR2 as SVGAGI. The CDR3 spells CASSYDWQLHEQYF. CDR3 in DNA: TGTGCCAGCAGTTACGACTGGCAGCTCCACGAGCAGTACTTC.